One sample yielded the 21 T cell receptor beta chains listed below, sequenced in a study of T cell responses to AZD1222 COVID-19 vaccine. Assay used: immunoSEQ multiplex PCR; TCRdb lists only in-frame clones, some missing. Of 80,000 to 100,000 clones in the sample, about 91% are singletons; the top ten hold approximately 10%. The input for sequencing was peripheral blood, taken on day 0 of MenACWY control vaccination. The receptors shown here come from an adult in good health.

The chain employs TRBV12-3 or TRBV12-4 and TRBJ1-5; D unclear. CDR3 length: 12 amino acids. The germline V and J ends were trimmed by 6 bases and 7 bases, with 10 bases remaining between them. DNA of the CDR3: TGTGCCAGCAGCCCTAGAGGACAGCCCCAGCATTTT. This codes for CASSPRGQPQHF.

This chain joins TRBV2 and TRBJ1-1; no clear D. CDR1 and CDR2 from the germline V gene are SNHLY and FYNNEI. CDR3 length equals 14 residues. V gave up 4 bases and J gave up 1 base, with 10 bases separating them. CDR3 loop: CASSGDSQNTEAFF. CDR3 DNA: TGTGCCAGCAGTGGGGATAGTCAGAACACTGAAGCTTTCTTT.

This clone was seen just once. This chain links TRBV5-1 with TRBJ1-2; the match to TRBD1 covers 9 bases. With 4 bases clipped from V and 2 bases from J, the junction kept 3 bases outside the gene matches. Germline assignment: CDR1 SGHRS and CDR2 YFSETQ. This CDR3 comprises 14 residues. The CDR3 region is CASSQGQGNYGYTF. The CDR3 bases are TGCGCCAGCAGCCAGGGACAGGGCAACTATGGCTACACCTTC.

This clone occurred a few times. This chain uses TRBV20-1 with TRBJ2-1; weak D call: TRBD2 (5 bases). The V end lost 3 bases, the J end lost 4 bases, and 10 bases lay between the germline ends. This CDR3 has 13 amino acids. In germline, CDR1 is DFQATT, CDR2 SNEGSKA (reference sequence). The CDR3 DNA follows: TGCAGTGCTAGTGGAGCGGCATACAATGAGCAGTTCTTC. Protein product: CSASGAAYNEQFF.

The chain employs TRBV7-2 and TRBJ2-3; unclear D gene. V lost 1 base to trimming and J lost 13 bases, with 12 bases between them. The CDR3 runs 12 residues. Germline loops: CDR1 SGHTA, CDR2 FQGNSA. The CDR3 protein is CASSLDRVREYF. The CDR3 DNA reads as TGTGCCAGCAGCTTAGATCGAGTCAGAGAGTATTTT.

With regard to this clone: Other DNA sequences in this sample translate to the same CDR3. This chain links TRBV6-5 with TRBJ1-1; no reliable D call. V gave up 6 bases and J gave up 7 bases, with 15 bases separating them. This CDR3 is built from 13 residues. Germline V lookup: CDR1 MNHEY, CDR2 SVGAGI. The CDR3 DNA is TGTGCCAGCAGGGTACCAGGAGGGAGTGAAGCTTTCTTT. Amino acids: CASRVPGGSEAFF.

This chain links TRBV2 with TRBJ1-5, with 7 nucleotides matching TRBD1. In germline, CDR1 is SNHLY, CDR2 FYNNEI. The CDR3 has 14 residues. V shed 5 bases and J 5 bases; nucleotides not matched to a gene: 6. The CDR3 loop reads CASSTTGWDQPQHF. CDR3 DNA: TGTGCCAGCAGTACGACAGGGTGGGATCAGCCCCAGCATTTT.

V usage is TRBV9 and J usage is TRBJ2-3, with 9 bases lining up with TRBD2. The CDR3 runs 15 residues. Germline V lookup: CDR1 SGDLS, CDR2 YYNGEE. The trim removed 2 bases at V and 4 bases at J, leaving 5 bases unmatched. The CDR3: CASSVGGGAPDTQYF. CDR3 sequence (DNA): TGTGCCAGCAGCGTTGGCGGGGGGGCACCAGATACGCAGTATTTT.

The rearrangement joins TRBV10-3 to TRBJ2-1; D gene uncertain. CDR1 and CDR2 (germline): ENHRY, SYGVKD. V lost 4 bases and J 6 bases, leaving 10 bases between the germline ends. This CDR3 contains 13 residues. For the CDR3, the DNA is TGTGCCATCAGTGTCGAGCCTCTCAATGAGCAGTTCTTC. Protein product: CAISVEPLNEQFF.

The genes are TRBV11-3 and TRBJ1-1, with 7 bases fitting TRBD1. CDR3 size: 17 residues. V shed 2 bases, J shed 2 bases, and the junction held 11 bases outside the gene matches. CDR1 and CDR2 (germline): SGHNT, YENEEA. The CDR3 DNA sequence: TGTGCCAGCAGCTTATTCTGGCGGGACAGACGTAACACTGAAGCTTTCTTT. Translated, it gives CASSLFWRDRRNTEAFF.

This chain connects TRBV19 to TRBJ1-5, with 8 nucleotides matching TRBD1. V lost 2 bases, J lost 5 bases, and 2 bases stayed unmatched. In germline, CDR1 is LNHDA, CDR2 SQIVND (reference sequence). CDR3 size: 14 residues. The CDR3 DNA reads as TGTGCCAGTAGTATAACAGGGGGTGATCAGCCCCAGCATTTT. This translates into CASSITGGDQPQHF.

CDR3 in amino acids: CASSLALGQGLDGYTF. The CDR3 DNA is TGCGCCAGCAGCTTGGCCCTCGGACAGGGGTTAGATGGCTACACCTTC. V gene TRBV5-1 combines with J gene TRBJ1-2; TRBD1 matches at 9 bases. The CDR3 runs to 16 residues. Germline CDR1 SGHRS, CDR2 YFSETQ. J was trimmed by 6 bases and V by 0 bases; bases with no gene match: 9.

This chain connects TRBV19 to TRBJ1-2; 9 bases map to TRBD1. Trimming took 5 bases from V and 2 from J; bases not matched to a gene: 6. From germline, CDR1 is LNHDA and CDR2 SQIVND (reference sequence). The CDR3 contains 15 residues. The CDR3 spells CASSHGTGGNYGYTF. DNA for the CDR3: TGTGCCAGTAGTCATGGTACAGGGGGCAACTATGGCTACACCTTC.

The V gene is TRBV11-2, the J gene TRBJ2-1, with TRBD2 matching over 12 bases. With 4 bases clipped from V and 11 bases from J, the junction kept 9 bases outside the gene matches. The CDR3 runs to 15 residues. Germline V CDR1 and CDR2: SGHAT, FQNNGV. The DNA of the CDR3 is TGTGCCAGCAGCTCACCTAGCGGGGGGGCGATCCAGCAGTTCTTC. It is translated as CASSSPSGGAIQQFF. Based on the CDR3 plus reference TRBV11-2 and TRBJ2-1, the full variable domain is EAGVAQSPRYKIIEKRQSVAFWCNPISGHATLYWYQQILGQGPKLLIQFQNNGVVDDSQLPKDRFSAERLKGVDSTLKIQPAKLEDSAVYLCASSSPSGGAIQQFFGPGTRLTVL.

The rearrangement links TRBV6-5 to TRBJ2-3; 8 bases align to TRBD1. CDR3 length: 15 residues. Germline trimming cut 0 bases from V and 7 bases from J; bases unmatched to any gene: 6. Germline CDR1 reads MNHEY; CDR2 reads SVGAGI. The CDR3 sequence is CASSYSGTGQNTQYF. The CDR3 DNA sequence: TGTGCCAGCAGTTACTCAGGGACAGGCCAGAATACGCAGTATTTT.

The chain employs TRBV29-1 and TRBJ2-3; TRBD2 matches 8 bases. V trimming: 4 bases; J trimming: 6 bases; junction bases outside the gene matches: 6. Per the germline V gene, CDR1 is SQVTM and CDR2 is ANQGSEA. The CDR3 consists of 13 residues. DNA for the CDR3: TGCAGCGTTGCCGGGGGGGCGTCGGATACGCAGTATTTT. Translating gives CSVAGGASDTQYF.

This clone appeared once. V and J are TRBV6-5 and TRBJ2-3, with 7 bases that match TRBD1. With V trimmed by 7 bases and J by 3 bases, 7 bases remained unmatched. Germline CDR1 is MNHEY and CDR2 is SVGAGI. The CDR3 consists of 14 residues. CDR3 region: CASNLDRLTDTQYF. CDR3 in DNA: TGTGCCAGCAATTTGGACAGGTTAACAGATACGCAGTATTTT.

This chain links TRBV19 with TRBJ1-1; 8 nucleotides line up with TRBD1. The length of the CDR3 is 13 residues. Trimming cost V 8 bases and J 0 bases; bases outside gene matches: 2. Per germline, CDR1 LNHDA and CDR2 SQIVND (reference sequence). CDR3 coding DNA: TGTGCCAGTGAGGGACAGGTGAACACTGAAGCTTTCTTT. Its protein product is CASEGQVNTEAFF.

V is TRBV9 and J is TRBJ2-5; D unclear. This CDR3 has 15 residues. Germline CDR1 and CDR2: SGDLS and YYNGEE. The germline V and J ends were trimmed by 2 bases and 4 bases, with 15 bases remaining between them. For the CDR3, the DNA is TGTGCCAGCAGCGTGAGGCTAGAGGCGGTAGAGACCCAGTACTTC. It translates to CASSVRLEAVETQYF.

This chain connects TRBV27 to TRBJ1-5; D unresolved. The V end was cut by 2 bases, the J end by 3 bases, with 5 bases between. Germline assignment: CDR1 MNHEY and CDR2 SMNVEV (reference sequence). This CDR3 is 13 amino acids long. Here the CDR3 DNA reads TGTGCCAGCAGTTTAGGGCTCAATCAGCCCCAGCATTTT. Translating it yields CASSLGLNQPQHF.

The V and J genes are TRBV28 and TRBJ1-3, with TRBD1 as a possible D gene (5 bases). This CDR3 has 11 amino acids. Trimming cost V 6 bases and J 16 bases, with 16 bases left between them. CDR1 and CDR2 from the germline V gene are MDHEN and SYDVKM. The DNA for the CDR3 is TGTGCCAGCAGCCCTGGGGGGGAGGTTTATTTT. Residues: CASSPGGEVYF.